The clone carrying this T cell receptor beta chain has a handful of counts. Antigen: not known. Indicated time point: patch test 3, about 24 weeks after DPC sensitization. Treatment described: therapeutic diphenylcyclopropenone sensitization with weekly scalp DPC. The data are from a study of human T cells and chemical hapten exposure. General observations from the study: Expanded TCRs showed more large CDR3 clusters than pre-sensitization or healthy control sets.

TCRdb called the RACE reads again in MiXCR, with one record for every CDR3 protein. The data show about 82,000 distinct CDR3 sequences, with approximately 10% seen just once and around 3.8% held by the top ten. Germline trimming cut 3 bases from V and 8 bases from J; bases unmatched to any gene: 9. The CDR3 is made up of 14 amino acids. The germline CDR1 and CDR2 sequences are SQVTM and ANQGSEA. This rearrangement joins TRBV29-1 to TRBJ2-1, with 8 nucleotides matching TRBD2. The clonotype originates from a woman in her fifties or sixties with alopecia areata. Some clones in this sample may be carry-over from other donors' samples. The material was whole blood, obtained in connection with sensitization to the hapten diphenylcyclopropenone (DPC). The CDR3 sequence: CSVEVVAGPHEQFF. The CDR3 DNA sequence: TGCAGCGTTGAGGTGGTAGCGGGGCCCCATGAGCAGTTCTTC.